This T cell receptor (beta chain) was identified in a study of CD8+CD57+ T cells in acquired aplastic anemia. Study-wide points: No significant difference in CD8+ Simpson's diversity was found between patients and controls.

Profiles of TCR beta VDJ and CDR3 were generated from a genomic DNA template. TCRdb fed the reads into MiXCR, producing one record per CDR3 protein. The data hold a few hundred thousand distinct CDR3 sequences, with about 80% observed a single time. Sequencing involved patients with CD8+CD57+ cell expansion previously shown by flow cytometry. V shed 0 bases and J shed 0 bases, with 7 bases lying between them. Per germline, CDR1 SGHDT and CDR2 YYEEEE. The CDR3 length is 15 residues. For this clonotype: The antigen is unknown.

The rearrangement links TRBV5-6 to TRBJ1-5, with D unclear. The sequence derives from a human donor with aplastic anemia. Sequenced: sorted CD4+, CD8+, or CD8+CD57+ T cells (not recorded which) from PBMCs. The CDR3 loop is CASSLENDSNQPQHF. CDR3 DNA sequence: TGTGCCAGCAGCTTGGAGAACGATAGCAATCAGCCCCAGCATTTT.